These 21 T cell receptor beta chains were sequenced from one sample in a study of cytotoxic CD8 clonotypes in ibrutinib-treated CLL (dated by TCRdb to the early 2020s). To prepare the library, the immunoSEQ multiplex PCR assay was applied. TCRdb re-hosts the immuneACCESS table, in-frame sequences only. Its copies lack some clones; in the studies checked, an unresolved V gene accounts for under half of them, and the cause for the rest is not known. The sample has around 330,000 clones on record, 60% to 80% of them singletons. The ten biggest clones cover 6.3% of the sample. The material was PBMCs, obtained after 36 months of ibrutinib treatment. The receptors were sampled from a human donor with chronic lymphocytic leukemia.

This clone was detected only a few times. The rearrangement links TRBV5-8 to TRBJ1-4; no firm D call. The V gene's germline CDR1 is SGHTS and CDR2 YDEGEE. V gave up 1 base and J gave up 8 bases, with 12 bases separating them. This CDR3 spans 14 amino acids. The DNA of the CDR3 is TGTGCCAGCAGCTTGTCGGGAATTGAGGAAAAACTGTTTTTT. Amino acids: CASSLSGIEEKLFF.

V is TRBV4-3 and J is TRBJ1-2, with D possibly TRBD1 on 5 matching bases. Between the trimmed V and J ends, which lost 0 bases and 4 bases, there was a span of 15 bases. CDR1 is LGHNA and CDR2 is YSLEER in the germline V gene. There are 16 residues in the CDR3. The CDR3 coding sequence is TGCGCCAGCAGCCAAGATCGCCAGGAGGGGCCCTATGGCTACACCTTC. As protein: CASSQDRQEGPYGYTF.

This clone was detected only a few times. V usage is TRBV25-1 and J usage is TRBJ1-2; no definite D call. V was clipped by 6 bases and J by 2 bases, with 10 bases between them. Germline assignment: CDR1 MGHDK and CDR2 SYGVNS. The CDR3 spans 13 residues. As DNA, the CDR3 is TGTGCCAGCAGCCCGCGCGGGAACTATGGCTACACCTTC. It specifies CASSPRGNYGYTF.

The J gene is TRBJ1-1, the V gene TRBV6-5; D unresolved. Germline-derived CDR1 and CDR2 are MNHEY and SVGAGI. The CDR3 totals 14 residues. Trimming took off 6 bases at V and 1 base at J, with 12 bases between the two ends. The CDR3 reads CASSLPPTNTEAFF. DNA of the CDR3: TGTGCCAGCAGCCTACCCCCCACGAACACTGAAGCTTTCTTT.

The CDR3 loop is CAYLENTGELFF. In nucleotides, the CDR3 is TGTGCCTACCTCGAGAACACCGGGGAGCTGTTTTTT. V and J are TRBV10-3 and TRBJ2-2; D remains unclear. Trimming removed 11 bases from V and 1 base from J, with 8 bases in between. Germline loops: CDR1 ENHRY, CDR2 SYGVKD. CDR3 length: 12 amino acids.

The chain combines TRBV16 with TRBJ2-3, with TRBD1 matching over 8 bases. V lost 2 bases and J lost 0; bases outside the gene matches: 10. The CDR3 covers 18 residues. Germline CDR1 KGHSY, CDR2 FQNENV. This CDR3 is CASSQPQRTGSSTDTQYF. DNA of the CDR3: TGTGCCAGCAGCCAACCCCAACGGACAGGGTCTAGCACAGATACGCAGTATTTT.

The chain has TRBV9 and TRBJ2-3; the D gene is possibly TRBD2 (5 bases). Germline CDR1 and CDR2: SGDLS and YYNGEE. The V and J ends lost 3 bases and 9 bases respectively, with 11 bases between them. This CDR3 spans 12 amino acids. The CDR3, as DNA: TGTGCCAGCAGCGCACTAAGCGGAACGCAGTATTTT. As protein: CASSALSGTQYF.

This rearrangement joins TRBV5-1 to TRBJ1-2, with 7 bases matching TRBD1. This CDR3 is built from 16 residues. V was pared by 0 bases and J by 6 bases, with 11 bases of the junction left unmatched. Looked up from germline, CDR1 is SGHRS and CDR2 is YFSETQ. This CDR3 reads CASSLEGRRTGHGYTF. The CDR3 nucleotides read TGCGCCAGCAGCTTGGAGGGGAGGAGGACAGGCCATGGCTACACCTTC.

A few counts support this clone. The CDR3 bases are TGTGCCAGCAGCGTACACCCCACTGAAGCTTTCTTT. Protein sequence: CASSVHPTEAFF. The rearrangement uses TRBV9 and TRBJ1-1, with no clear D. Germline CDR1 and CDR2: SGDLS and YYNGEE. Trimming shortened V by 1 base and J by 4 bases, and 5 bases separated the two germline ends. This CDR3 is 12 amino acids long.

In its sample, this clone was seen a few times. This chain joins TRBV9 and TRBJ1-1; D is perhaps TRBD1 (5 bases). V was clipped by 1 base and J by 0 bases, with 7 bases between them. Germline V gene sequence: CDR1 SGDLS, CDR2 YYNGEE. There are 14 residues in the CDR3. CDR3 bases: TGTGCCAGCAGCGTACCAGGGATGAACACTGAAGCTTTCTTT. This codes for CASSVPGMNTEAFF.

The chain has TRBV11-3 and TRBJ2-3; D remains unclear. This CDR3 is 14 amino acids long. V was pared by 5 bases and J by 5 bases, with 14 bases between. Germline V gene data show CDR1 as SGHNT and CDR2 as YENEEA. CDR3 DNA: TGTGCCAGCAGCCGCGAGTCGGGTAGAGATACGCAGTATTTT. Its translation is CASSRESGRDTQYF.

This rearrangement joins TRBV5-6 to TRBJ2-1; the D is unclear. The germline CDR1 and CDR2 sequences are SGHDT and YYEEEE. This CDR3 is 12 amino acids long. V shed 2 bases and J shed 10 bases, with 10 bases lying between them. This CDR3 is CASSLVSGEQFF. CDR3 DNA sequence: TGTGCCAGCAGCTTAGTGTCCGGGGAGCAGTTCTTC.

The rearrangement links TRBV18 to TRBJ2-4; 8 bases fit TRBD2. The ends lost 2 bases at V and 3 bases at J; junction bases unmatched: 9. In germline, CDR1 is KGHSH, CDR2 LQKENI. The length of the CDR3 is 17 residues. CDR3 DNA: TGTGCCAGCTCACCAAGCCTTAGCGGGGTGAACAAAAACATTCAGTACTTC. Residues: CASSPSLSGVNKNIQYF.

CDR3 in DNA: TGTGCCAGCAGCCGACGGGCCTCTGGGGCCAACGTCCTGACTTTC. As protein: CASSRRASGANVLTF. The chain uses TRBV7-9 and TRBJ2-6; D is undetermined. Trimming removed 5 bases at V and 0 bases at J, with 8 bases between. CDR1 and CDR2 from the germline V gene are SEHNR and FQNEAQ (reference sequence). The CDR3 spans 15 residues.

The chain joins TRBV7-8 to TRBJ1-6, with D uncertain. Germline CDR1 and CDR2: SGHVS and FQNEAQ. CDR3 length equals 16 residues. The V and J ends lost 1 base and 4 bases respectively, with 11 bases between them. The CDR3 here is CASSLGHTRYNSPLHF. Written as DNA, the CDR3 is TGTGCCAGCAGCTTAGGGCATACCAGATATAATTCACCCCTCCACTTT. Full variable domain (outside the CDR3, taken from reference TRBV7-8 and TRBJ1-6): GAGVSQSPRYKVAKRGQDVALRCDPISGHVSLFWYQQALGQGPEFLTYFQNEAQLDKSGLPSDRFFAERPEGSVSTLKIQRTQQEDSAVYLCASSLGHTRYNSPLHFGNGTRLTVT.

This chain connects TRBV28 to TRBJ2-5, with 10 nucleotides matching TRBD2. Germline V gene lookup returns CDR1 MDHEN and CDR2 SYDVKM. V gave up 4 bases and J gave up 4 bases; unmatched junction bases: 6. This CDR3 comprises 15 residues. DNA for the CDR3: TGTGCCAGCAGTTCCAGCGGGAGGGCCGGAGAGACCCAGTACTTC. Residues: CASSSSGRAGETQYF.

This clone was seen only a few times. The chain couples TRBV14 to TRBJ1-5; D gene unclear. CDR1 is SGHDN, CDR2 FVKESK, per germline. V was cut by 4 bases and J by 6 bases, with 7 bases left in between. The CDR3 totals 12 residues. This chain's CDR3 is CASSRIGQPQHF. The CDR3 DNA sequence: TGTGCCAGCAGCCGCATCGGTCAGCCCCAGCATTTT.

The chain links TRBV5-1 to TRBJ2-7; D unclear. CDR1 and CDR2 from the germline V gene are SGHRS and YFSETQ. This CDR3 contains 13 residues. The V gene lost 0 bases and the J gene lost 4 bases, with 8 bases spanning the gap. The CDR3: CASSLDHSYEQYF. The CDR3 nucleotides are TGCGCCAGCAGCTTGGACCACTCGTACGAGCAGTACTTC.

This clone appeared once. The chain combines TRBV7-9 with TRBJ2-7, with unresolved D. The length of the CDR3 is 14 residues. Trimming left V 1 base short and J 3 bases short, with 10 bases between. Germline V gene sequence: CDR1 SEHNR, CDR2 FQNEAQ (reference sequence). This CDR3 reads CASSLDVRHYEQYF. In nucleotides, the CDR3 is TGTGCCAGCAGCTTAGACGTACGTCACTACGAGCAGTACTTC.

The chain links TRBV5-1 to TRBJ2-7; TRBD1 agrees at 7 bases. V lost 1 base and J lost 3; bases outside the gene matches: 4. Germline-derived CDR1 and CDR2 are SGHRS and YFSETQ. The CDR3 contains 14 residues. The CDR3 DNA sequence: TGCGCCAGCAGCTTGAGGGGGCAGGACTACGAGCAGTACTTC. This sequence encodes CASSLRGQDYEQYF.

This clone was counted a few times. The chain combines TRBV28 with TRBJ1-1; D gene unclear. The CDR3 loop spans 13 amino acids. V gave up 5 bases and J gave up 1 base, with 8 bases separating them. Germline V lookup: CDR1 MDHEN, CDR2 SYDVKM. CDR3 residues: CASSRPSNTEAFF. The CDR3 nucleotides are TGTGCCAGCAGTCGGCCGTCGAACACTGAAGCTTTCTTT.